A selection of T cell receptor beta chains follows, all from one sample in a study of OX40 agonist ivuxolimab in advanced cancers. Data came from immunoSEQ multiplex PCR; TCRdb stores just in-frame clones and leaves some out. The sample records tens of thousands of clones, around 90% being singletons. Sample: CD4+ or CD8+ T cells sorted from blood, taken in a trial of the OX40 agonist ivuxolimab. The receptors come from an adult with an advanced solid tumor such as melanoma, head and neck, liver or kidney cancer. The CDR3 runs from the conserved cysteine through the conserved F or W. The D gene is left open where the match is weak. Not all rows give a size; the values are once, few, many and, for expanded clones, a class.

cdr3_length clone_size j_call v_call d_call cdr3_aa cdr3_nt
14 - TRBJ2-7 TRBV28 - CASSFSASSYKQYF TGTGCCAGCAGTTTTTCGGCTTCTTCCTACAAGCAGTACTTC
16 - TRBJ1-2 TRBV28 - CASSLPTGTPLGGYTF TGTGCCAGCAGTTTACCCACCGGGACGCCTTTAGGTGGCTACACCTTC
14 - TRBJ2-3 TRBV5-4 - CASSTDPLTDTQYF TGTGCCAGCAGCACCGACCCACTAACAGATACGCAGTATTTT
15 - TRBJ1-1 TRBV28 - CASGRGGKAGTEAFF TGTGCCAGCGGGCGAGGGGGGAAAGCGGGCACTGAAGCTTTCTTT
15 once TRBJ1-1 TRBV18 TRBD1 CASSQENRGNTEAFF TGTGCCAGCTCGCAGGAAAACAGGGGGAACACTGAAGCTTTCTTT
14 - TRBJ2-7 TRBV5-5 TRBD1 CASSLRRGGDEQYF TGTGCCAGCAGTCTCCGACGAGGGGGCGACGAGCAGTACTTC
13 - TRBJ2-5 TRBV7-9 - CASTAGIQETQYF TGTGCCAGCACGGCCGGGATCCAAGAGACCCAGTACTTC
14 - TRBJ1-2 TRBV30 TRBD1 CAWSPPGQNYGYTF TGTGCCTGGAGTCCCCCGGGACAGAACTATGGCTACACCTTC
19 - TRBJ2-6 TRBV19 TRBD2 CASSSGLAGGLSGANVLTF TGTGCCAGTAGTTCGGGACTAGCGGGAGGGCTTTCGGGGGCCAACGTCCTGACTTTC
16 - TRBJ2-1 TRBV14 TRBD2 CASSQLWGRAYNEQFF TGTGCCAGCAGCCAACTCTGGGGGAGGGCCTACAATGAGCAGTTCTTC
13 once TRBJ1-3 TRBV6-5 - CASSTRPGNTIYF TGTGCCAGCAGTACCCGCCCTGGAAACACCATATATTTT
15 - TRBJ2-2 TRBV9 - CASSVLGSNTGELFF TGTGCCAGCAGCGTCTTAGGCAGTAACACCGGGGAGCTGTTTTTT
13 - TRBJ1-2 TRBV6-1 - CASRSVGEPLATF TGTGCCAGCAGGTCGGTCGGAGAACCCTTAGCCACCTTC
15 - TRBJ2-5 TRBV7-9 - CASSPIRGKGETQYF TGTGCCAGCAGCCCCATACGGGGGAAAGGAGAGACCCAGTACTTC
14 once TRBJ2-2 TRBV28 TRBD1 CASTRDRAVGELFF TGTGCCAGCACCCGGGACAGGGCGGTCGGGGAGCTGTTTTTT
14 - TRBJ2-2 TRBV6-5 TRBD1 CASRRQGHTGELFF TGTGCCAGCAGAAGACAGGGTCACACCGGGGAGCTGTTTTTT
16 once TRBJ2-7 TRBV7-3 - CASSLNGRAYLYEQYF TGTGCCAGCAGCTTAAACGGCCGGGCCTACCTGTACGAGCAGTACTTC
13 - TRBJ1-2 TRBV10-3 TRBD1 CATSGTGVDGYTF TGTGCCACTTCCGGGACAGGGGTTGATGGCTACACCTTC
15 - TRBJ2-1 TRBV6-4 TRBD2 CASRPIAGVYNEQFF TGTGCCAGCAGACCGATAGCGGGAGTCTACAATGAGCAGTTCTTC
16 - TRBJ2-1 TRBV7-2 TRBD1 CASSLEGRGRANEQFF TGTGCCAGCAGCTTAGAGGGCAGGGGGCGAGCTAATGAGCAGTTCTTC
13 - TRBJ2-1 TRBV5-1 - CASSLGLNNEQFF TGCGCCAGCAGCTTGGGTCTCAATAATGAGCAGTTCTTC
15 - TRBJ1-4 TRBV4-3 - CASSHSHATNEKLFF TGCGCCAGCAGCCACAGCCATGCAACTAATGAAAAACTGTTTTTT
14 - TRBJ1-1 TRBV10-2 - CASSDWGGNTEAFF TGCGCCAGCAGTGACTGGGGGGGGAACACTGAAGCTTTCTTT
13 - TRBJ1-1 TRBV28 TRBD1 CASNTGVITEAFF TGTGCCAGCAACACAGGGGTGATCACTGAAGCTTTCTTT
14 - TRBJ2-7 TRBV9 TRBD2 CASSVSGNSYEQYF TGTGCCAGCAGCGTTAGCGGGAACTCCTACGAGCAGTACTTC
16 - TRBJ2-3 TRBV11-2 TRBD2 CASSIRLAGVLDTQYF TGTGCCAGCAGCATAAGACTAGCGGGAGTATTAGATACGCAGTATTTT
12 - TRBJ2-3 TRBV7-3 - CASSSQGNTQYF TGTGCCAGCAGCTCACAGGGAAATACGCAGTATTTT
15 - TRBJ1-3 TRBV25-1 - CASSEFGQGGNTIYF TGTGCCAGCAGTGAATTTGGTCAGGGTGGAAACACCATATATTTT
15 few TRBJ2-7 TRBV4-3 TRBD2 CASSQASGRGYEQYF TGCGCCAGCAGCCAAGCTAGCGGGAGGGGCTACGAGCAGTACTTC
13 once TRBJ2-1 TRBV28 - CASSFEPVNEQFF TGTGCCAGCAGTTTTGAGCCGGTCAATGAGCAGTTCTTC
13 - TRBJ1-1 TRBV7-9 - CASSLLVNTEAFF TGTGCCAGCAGCTTATTAGTGAACACTGAAGCTTTCTTT
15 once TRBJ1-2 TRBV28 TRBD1 CASSLSPGTGSGYTF TGTGCCAGCAGTTTATCTCCCGGGACAGGGTCTGGCTACACCTTC
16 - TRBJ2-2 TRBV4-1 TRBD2 CASSQSGTRVPGELFF TGCGCCAGCAGCCAGTCCGGGACTAGGGTCCCCGGGGAGCTGTTTTTT
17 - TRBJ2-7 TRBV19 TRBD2 CASSIGRGLAARDEQYF TGTGCCAGTAGTATAGGGCGGGGACTAGCGGCGAGAGACGAGCAGTACTTC
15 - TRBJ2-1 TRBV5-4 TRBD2 CASRVGLADFNEQFF TGTGCCAGCAGGGTGGGACTAGCGGATTTTAATGAGCAGTTCTTC
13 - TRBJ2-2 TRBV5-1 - CASSPTFTGELFF TGCGCCAGCAGCCCTACATTTACCGGGGAGCTGTTTTTT
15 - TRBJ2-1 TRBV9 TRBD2 CASSPGLAGYNEQFF TGTGCCAGCAGCCCAGGACTAGCGGGTTACAATGAGCAGTTCTTC
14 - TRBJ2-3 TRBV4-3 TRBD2 CASSQSGRADTQYF TGCGCCAGCAGCCAATCCGGGAGGGCGGATACGCAGTATTTT
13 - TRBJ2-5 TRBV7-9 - CASSLAGSETQYF TGTGCCAGCAGCTTAGCAGGGTCGGAGACCCAGTACTTC
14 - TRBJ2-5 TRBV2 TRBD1 CASSEDRGPETQYF TGTGCCAGCAGTGAAGACAGGGGGCCGGAGACCCAGTACTTC
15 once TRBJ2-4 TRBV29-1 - CSVDSDKAAKNIQYF TGCAGCGTTGATTCCGATAAGGCGGCCAAAAACATTCAGTACTTC
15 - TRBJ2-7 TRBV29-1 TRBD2 CSVEEGTSGRGEQYF TGCAGCGTTGAAGAGGGAACTAGCGGGAGGGGTGAGCAGTACTTC
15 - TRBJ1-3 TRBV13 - CASSLDRSSGNTIYF TGTGCCAGCAGCTTAGACAGGAGCTCTGGAAACACCATATATTTT
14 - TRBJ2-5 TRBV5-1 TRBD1 CASSDGQGWNTQYF TGCGCCAGCAGCGATGGACAGGGCTGGAATACCCAGTACTTC
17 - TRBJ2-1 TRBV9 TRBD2 CASSVVAGGVSYNEQFF TGTGCCAGCAGCGTAGTCGCGGGAGGAGTCTCCTACAATGAGCAGTTCTTC
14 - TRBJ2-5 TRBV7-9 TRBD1 CASSVGQGGETQYF TGTGCCAGCAGCGTGGGACAGGGGGGAGAGACCCAGTACTTC
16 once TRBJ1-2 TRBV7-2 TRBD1 CASSLGTGRTNYGYTF TGTGCCAGCAGCTTAGGGACAGGGCGAACGAACTATGGCTACACCTTC
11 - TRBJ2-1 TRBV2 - CASSEGSEQFF TGTGCCAGCAGTGAGGGGAGTGAGCAGTTCTTC
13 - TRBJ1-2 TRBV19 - CASRPDKAYGYTF TGTGCCAGTAGGCCCGACAAGGCCTATGGCTACACCTTC
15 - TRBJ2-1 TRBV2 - CASSEFQGPYNEQFF TGTGCCAGCAGTGAATTTCAGGGACCCTACAATGAGCAGTTCTTC